This TCR beta chain stems from a study of T cell responses to AZD1222 COVID-19 vaccine. Regarding the study as a whole: The donors showed a predominance of white British ancestry and of females, with possible underestimation of clonal diversity.

Only in-frame clones appear in the TCRdb table, and some are missing; sequencing was by immunoSEQ multiplex PCR. In the table there are 110,000 to 150,000 clones, 88% of which are singletons. With respect to this clone: Its target is unknown.

The germline gives CDR1 SGHVS, CDR2 FNYEAQ. This CDR3 contains 18 residues. The J segment lost 4 bases and the V segment lost 4 bases, leaving 14 bases of the junction unmatched. The sequence derives from an adult in good health. This chain joins TRBV7-6 and TRBJ2-1; 9 bases line up with TRBD2. The sample in question was peripheral blood, obtained on day 0 of AZD1222 vaccination. CDR3 sequence (DNA): TGTGCCAGCAGCTCGCCCCTGGAAAAGCGGGAGGTTTACAATGAGCAGTTCTTC. As protein: CASSSPLEKREVYNEQFF.